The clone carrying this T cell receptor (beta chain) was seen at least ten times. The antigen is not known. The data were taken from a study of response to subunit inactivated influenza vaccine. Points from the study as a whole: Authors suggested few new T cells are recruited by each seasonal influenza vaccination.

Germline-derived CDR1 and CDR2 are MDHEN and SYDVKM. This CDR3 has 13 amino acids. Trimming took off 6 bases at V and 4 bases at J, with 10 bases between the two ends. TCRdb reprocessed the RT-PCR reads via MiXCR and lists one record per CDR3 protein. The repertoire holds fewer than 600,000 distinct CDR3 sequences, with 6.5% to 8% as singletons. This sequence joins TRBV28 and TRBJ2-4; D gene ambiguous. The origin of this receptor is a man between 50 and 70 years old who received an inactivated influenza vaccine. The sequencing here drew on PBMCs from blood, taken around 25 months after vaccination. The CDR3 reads CASRELGKNIQYF. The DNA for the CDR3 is TGTGCCAGCAGGGAACTCGGAAAAAACATTCAGTACTTC.